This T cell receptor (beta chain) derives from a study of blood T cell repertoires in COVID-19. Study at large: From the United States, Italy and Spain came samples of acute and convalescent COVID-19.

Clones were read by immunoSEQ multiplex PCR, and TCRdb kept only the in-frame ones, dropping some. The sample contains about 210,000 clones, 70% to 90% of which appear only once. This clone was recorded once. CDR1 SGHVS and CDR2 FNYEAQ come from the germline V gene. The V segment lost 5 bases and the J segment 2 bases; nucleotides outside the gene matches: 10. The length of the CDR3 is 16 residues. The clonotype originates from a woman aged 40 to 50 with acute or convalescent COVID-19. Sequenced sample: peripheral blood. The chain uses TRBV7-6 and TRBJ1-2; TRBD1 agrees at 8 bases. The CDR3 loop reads CASSPNVGTGNYGYTF. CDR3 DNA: TGTGCCAGCAGCCCGAACGTCGGGACAGGAAACTATGGCTACACCTTC.